The T cell receptor beta chain described here comes from a study of shared clonotypes between healthy human individuals. For the study at large: Used for every donor were three CD4 naive, three CD4 memory, two CD8 naive and one CD8 memory plate. Study results and caveats: The authors sampled blood alone, and tissue repertoires likely differ. Read depth was anticipated to influence clonotype sharing among donors. The generation probabilities recorded for non-shared clonotypes fell below those of clonotypes shared by all four donors.

Notes on this clone: Its target is not known.

The data were produced by immunoSEQ multiplex PCR, yet TCRdb's version contains in-frame clones alone and is incomplete. The table has fewer than 1.6 million clones, about 98.5% seen once. The CDR3 contains 13 residues. Trimming at V came to 8 bases and at J to 1 base, leaving 2 bases not matched to a gene. The germline gives CDR1 LNHNV, CDR2 YYDKDF (reference sequence). This sequence joins TRBV15 and TRBJ2-1, with 7 nucleotides matching TRBD2. This clonotype was sampled from a young man in good health. The specimen was naive CD4+ T cells sorted from blood. Regarding subset: CD45RA+ positively selected. CDR3 loop: CATSGGSYNEQFF. CDR3 DNA sequence: TGTGCCACCTCGGGGGGTTCCTACAATGAGCAGTTCTTC.